This TCR beta chain was sequenced during a study of identical twins. TCRdb fed the 5' RACE reads into MiXCR, producing one record per CDR3 protein. The table records 500,000 to 650,000 distinct CDR3 sequences, approximately 20% of them present only once. Germline assignment: CDR1 KGHSH and CDR2 LQKENI. The trim removed 3 bases at V and 6 bases at J, leaving 8 bases unmatched. The CDR3 sequence is 14 residues long. The data were also submitted as part of a second study, on yellow fever vaccine responses in identical twins.

This receptor was obtained from a young woman in good health. Sequenced input: CD4+ T cells sorted from blood. V is TRBV18 and J is TRBJ2-7; 7 bases match TRBD1. CDR3 DNA sequence: TGTGCCAGCTCACCCTACACAGGGGTCTCCGAGCAGTACGTC. Amino acid sequence: CASSPYTGVSEQYV.